The 23 T cell receptor beta chains in this list originate from one sample, sequenced in a study of T cell changes during pregnancy in multiple sclerosis. Using immunoSEQ multiplex PCR, the repertoire was profiled, and TCRdb retains in-frame clones only, with some absent. The table lists about 69,000 clones, roughly 90% of them singletons. The sequencing here drew on CD4+ T cells from peripheral blood mononuclear cells, taken in the third trimester of pregnancy. The receptors stem from a female donor in good health, enrolled as a control in a pregnancy study.

The V call is TRBV6-5, the J call TRBJ2-5, with D perhaps TRBD2 (5 bases). Trimming left V 4 bases short and J 5 bases short, with 17 bases between. The germline V gene has CDR1 MNHEY and CDR2 SVGAGI. This CDR3 region has 15 residues. This chain's CDR3 is CASSSAGGAGETQYF. CDR3 DNA: TGTGCCAGCAGTTCGGCTGGAGGCGCTGGTGAGACCCAGTACTTC.

The rearrangement joins TRBV6-5 to TRBJ2-7; 8 bases are a match to TRBD2. This CDR3 spans 16 amino acids. CDR1 is MNHEY and CDR2 is SVGAGI in the germline V gene. J was trimmed by 2 bases and V by 0 bases; bases with no gene match: 6. The CDR3 coding sequence is TGTGCCAGCAGTTACTCCTCGGGAGGGGGAACCTACGAGCAGTACTTC. It encodes CASSYSSGGGTYEQYF.

The rearrangement joins TRBV7-9 to TRBJ2-3, with 7 positions matching TRBD1. The CDR3 extends over 13 amino acids. The germline V gene encodes CDR1 SEHNR and CDR2 FQNEAQ (reference sequence). V lost 8 bases, J lost 5 bases, and 7 bases stayed unmatched. The CDR3 nucleotides are TGTGCCAGCGTATCCTACAGGGGAGATACGCAGTATTTT. Translated: CASVSYRGDTQYF.

Only a few counts were recorded for this clone. The rearrangement links TRBV12-5 to TRBJ1-1; possibly TRBD1 for D (5 bases). V lost 2 bases and J 1 base, leaving 8 bases between the germline ends. The CDR3 consists of 14 residues. Looked up from germline, CDR1 is LGHNT and CDR2 is FRNRAP. The CDR3 loop reads CASGLRGTNTEAFF. The CDR3 DNA sequence: TGTGCTAGTGGTTTGAGGGGAACGAACACTGAAGCTTTCTTT. Full variable domain (rest looked up from reference TRBV12-5 and TRBJ1-1): DARVTQTPRHKVTEMGQEVTMRCQPILGHNTVFWYRQTMMQGLELLAYFRNRAPLDDSGMPKDRFSAEMPDATLATLKIQPSEPRDSAVYFCASGLRGTNTEAFFGQGTRLTVV.

The chain carries TRBV7-8 and TRBJ1-3; no clear D. Germline V gives CDR1 SGHVS, CDR2 FQNEAQ. Trimming pared 1 base from V and 0 bases from J, leaving 4 bases between. The CDR3 sequence is 14 residues long. CDR3 protein: CASSLDSSGNTIYF. The DNA for the CDR3 is TGTGCCAGCAGCTTAGACAGCTCTGGAAACACCATATATTTT.

The rearrangement uses TRBV19 and TRBJ2-1, with D possibly being TRBD2 (6 bases). Trimming removed 6 bases at V and 3 bases at J, with 12 bases between. Per the germline V gene, CDR1 is LNHDA and CDR2 is SQIVND (reference sequence). The CDR3 length is 14 residues. The CDR3 coding sequence is TGTGCCAGTAGGCCGGGACTGAACTACAATGAGCAGTTCTTC. Protein sequence: CASRPGLNYNEQFF.

The CDR3 reads CASSLQGMVADTQYF. DNA of the CDR3: TGTGCCAGCAGCTTACAGGGAATGGTGGCAGATACGCAGTATTTT. The chain has TRBV7-2 and TRBJ2-3; a possible D gene is TRBD1 (5 bases). Germline loops: CDR1 SGHTA, CDR2 FQGNSA. The CDR3 totals 15 residues. The germline V and J ends were trimmed by 2 bases and 4 bases, with 13 bases remaining between them.

The count of this clone is one. DNA of the CDR3: TGTGCCAGCTCACCGTCGGGACAGGGGGATTGGTATGGCTACACCTTC. Its translation: CASSPSGQGDWYGYTF. The chain links TRBV18 to TRBJ1-2; 11 nucleotides line up with TRBD1. Germline V lookup: CDR1 KGHSH, CDR2 LQKENI. The CDR3 extends over 16 amino acids. V lost 3 bases to trimming and J lost 5 bases; unmatched junction nucleotides: 8.

The chain uses TRBV4-3 and TRBJ2-7; a weak D match, TRBD1 (6 bases). V gave up 1 base and J gave up 4 bases, with 14 bases separating them. The CDR3 has 15 amino acids. Germline-derived CDR1 and CDR2 are LGHNA and YSLEER. CDR3 region: CASSQGGNREYEQYF. DNA of the CDR3: TGCGCCAGCAGCCAAGGCGGCAACAGGGAGTACGAGCAGTACTTC.

The rearrangement joins TRBV7-6 to TRBJ1-1, with a possible D match to TRBD1 (6 bases). Looked up from germline, CDR1 is SGHVS and CDR2 is FNYEAQ. The CDR3 consists of 14 residues. Trimming shortened V by 0 bases and J by 6 bases, and 11 bases separated the two germline ends. The CDR3 DNA is TGTGCCAGCAGCTTAGCGGGGAGGGGGTCTGAAGCTTTCTTT. Protein product: CASSLAGRGSEAFF.

V usage is TRBV2 and J usage is TRBJ1-1; no clear D. Germline CDR1 and CDR2: SNHLY and FYNNEI. The CDR3 consists of 17 residues. Between the trimmed V and J ends, which lost 3 bases and 4 bases, there was a span of 21 bases. In nucleotides, the CDR3 is TGTGCCAGCAGTGAGATGTCCGTCGGGTTAGGAGGCACTGAAGCTTTCTTT. This codes for CASSEMSVGLGGTEAFF.

The chain carries TRBV21-1 and TRBJ2-1; TRBD1, the table's D call, lacks a check against the DNA. TRBV21-1 is assigned pseudogene status. CDR3 length: 16 amino acids. CDR3: CASSPSRKTTDNEQFF. Here the CDR3 DNA reads TGTGCCAGCAGCCCCAGCAGGAAAACGACCGACAATGAGCAGTTCTTC.

V usage is TRBV7-3 and J usage is TRBJ2-7; perhaps TRBD1 as D (5 bases). The V and J ends lost 4 bases and 6 bases respectively, with 16 bases between them. The CDR3 contains 14 residues. Germline CDR1 is SGHTA and CDR2 is FQGTGA. CDR3 loop: CASSSGHLLGEQYF. In DNA, the CDR3 is TGTGCCAGCAGCTCAGGACATTTGCTCGGCGAGCAGTACTTC.

This rearrangement joins TRBV6-5 to TRBJ2-7; 7 nucleotides line up with TRBD1. J lost 2 bases, V lost 2 bases, and 3 bases had no gene match. The CDR3 runs to 14 residues. Germline V CDR1 and CDR2: MNHEY, SVGAGI. The CDR3 reads CASSYGTATYEQYF. The CDR3 region has the DNA TGTGCCAGCAGTTACGGGACAGCTACCTACGAGCAGTACTTC.

The chain has TRBV4-1 and TRBJ2-1, with TRBD2 identical over 9 bases. CDR1 is MGHRA and CDR2 is YSYEKL in the germline V gene. V lost 4 bases, J lost 11 bases, and 6 bases stayed unmatched. The CDR3 runs to 13 residues. The CDR3 here is CASSPSGEGKQFF. Here the CDR3 DNA reads TGCGCCAGCAGCCCTAGCGGGGAAGGGAAGCAGTTCTTC.

The chain employs TRBV7-9 and TRBJ1-4, with TRBD1 matching over 7 bases. The length of the CDR3 is 14 residues. Trimming removed 6 bases from V and 2 bases from J; junction bases left unmatched: 3. Germline loops: CDR1 SEHNR, CDR2 FQNEAQ (reference sequence). The CDR3: CASRQGMTNEKLFF. The CDR3 DNA sequence: TGTGCCAGCAGACAGGGGATGACTAATGAAAAACTGTTTTTT.

The chain couples TRBV5-1 to TRBJ2-3, with D perhaps matching TRBD1 (6 bases). There are 16 residues in the CDR3. Germline lookup yields CDR1 SGHRS and CDR2 YFSETQ. The V gene lost 2 bases and the J gene lost 0 bases, with 13 bases spanning the gap. DNA for the CDR3: TGCGCCAGCAGCTTAGCAGACAGGAGGAGCACAGATACGCAGTATTTT. Translated: CASSLADRRSTDTQYF.

J is TRBJ1-2 and V is TRBV27; the match to TRBD1 covers 12 bases. The CDR3 contains 17 residues. Germline CDR1 is MNHEY and CDR2 is SMNVEV (reference sequence). J was trimmed by 4 bases and V by 5 bases; bases with no gene match: 11. CDR3 nucleotide sequence: TGTGCCAGCAGTACGGGACAGGGGGCGCGGGTAGGCTATGGCTACACCTTC. Its protein is CASSTGQGARVGYGYTF.

The rearrangement uses TRBV5-6 and TRBJ2-1, with 9 positions matching TRBD1. The CDR3 is 19 residues long. With 3 bases clipped from V and 2 bases from J, the junction kept 15 bases outside the gene matches. The germline V gene encodes CDR1 SGHDT and CDR2 YYEEEE. This CDR3 is CASSSFRGTGKFAYNEQFF. CDR3 DNA: TGTGCCAGCAGCTCGTTCCGTGGGACAGGGAAGTTTGCCTACAATGAGCAGTTCTTC.

The chain employs TRBV11-1 and TRBJ1-3; D might be TRBD1 (5 bases). The ends were cut back, 2 bases at V and 0 bases at J, with 8 bases in the middle. This CDR3 is built from 15 residues. Germline CDR1 is SGHAT and CDR2 is FQDESV (reference sequence). The CDR3, as DNA: TGTGCCAGCAGCTTACAGGGAATCTCTGGAAACACCATATATTTT. It specifies CASSLQGISGNTIYF.

The chain combines TRBV27 with TRBJ1-5, with 7 positions matching TRBD1. The CDR3 extends over 12 amino acids. Trimming removed 8 bases from V and 7 bases from J; junction bases left unmatched: 5. Germline values: CDR1 MNHEY, CDR2 SMNVEV (reference sequence). CDR3 nucleotide sequence: TGTGCCAGCGCCTACAGGGGCCAGCCCCAGCATTTT. Amino acids: CASAYRGQPQHF.

This clone was observed once. The J gene is TRBJ1-1, the V gene TRBV11-2; a weak D match, TRBD1 (6 bases). V shed 4 bases and J shed 3 bases, with 12 bases lying between them. Germline V gene lookup returns CDR1 SGHAT and CDR2 FQNNGV. The CDR3 has 14 residues. The CDR3 DNA sequence: TGTGCCAGCAGCTCCGTTAGACAGGACACTGAAGCTTTCTTT. Amino acids: CASSSVRQDTEAFF.

The V call is TRBV19, the J call TRBJ1-6; no clear D. V gave up 7 bases and J gave up 5 bases, with 12 bases separating them. From germline, CDR1 is LNHDA and CDR2 SQIVND (reference sequence). The CDR3 sequence is 14 residues long. This chain's CDR3 is CASTLGGDNSPLHF. The CDR3 DNA follows: TGTGCCAGTACCCTGGGAGGAGATAATTCACCCCTCCACTTT.